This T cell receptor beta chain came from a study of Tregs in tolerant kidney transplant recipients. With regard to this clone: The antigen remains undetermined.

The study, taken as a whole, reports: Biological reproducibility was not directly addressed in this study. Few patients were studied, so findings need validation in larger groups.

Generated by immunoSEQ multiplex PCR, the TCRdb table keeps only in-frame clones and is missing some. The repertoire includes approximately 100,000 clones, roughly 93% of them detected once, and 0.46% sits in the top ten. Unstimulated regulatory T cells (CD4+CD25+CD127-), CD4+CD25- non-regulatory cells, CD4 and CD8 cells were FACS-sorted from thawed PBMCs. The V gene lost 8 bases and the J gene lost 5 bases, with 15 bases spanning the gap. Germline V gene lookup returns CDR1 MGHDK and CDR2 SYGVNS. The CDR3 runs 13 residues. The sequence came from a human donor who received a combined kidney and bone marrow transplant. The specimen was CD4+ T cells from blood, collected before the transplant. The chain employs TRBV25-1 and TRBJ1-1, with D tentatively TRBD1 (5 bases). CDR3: CASAGQGWTEAFF. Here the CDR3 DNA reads TGTGCCAGCGCGGGGCAGGGCTGGACTGAAGCTTTCTTT.